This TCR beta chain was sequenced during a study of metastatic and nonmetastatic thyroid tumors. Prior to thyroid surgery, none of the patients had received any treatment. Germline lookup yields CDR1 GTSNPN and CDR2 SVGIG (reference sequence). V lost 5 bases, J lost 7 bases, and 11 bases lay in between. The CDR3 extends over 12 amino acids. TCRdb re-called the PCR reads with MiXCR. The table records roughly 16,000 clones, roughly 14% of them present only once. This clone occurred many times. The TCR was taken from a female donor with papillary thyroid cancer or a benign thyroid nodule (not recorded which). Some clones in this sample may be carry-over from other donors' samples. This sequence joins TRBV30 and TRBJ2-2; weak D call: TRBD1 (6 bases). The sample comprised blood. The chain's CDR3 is CAWSGESGELFF. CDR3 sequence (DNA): TGTGCCTGGTCAGGGGAGAGCGGGGAGCTGTTTTTT. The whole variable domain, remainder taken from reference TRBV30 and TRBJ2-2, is SQTIHQWPATLVQPVGSPLSLECTVEGTSNPNLYWYRQAAGRGLQLLFYSVGIGQISSEVPQNLSASRPQDRQFILSSKKLLLSDSGFYLCAWSGESGELFFGEGSRLTVL.